Given below is one T cell receptor (beta chain) in context. Its target is not known. This entry belongs to a study of CD8 T cells in ankylosing spondylitis. Regarding the study as a whole: A TCR beta motif made of eight highly homologous variants seemed typical of ankylosing spondylitis blood. Disease-linked clones proved CD8+ and comparatively uncommon in peripheral blood. From matched ankylosing spondylitis synovial fluid, disease-linked clones were reportedly recovered at significantly enriched levels.

The V end lost 4 bases, the J end lost 3 bases, and 16 bases lay between the germline ends. The CDR3 has 16 amino acids. Germline V gene lookup returns CDR1 KGHDR and CDR2 SFDVKD. Using quantitative 5'-RACE with molecular barcodes, the authors made TCR beta libraries. Using its own MiXCR run on the 5' RACE reads, TCRdb lists one record per CDR3 protein. The repertoire holds about 390,000 distinct CDR3 sequences, with around 24% as singletons. Input material: blood, either unsorted or a sorted T cell fraction (not recorded which). This receptor was taken from a male donor with ankylosing spondylitis. The rearrangement uses TRBV24-1 and TRBJ2-3; D possibly corresponds to TRBD2 (6 bases). CDR3 coding DNA: TGTGCCACCAGTGACTCCGGGCGCGGGGTAACAGATACGCAGTATTTT. Amino acid sequence: CATSDSGRGVTDTQYF.